These T cell receptor beta chains were read from a single sample in a study of cytomegalovirus exposure and HLA in healthy donors. Sequencing used immunoSEQ multiplex PCR; TCRdb keeps in-frame clones, though not all of them. The sample includes around 100,000 clones, about 83% of them seen just once. The sample was PBMCs. Receptor source: a female donor in good health and CMV-seropositive. CDR3s include the opening cysteine and the closing phenylalanine or tryptophan. A D gene is named only where the DNA matches it firmly. Expanded clones get a size class; other rows say once, few or many, or leave the size out.

>NA|TRBD2|TRBJ2-3|TRBV27|14
CASRRSGSTDTQYF
TGTGCCAGCAGACGTAGCGGGAGCACAGATACGCAGTATTTT
>once|TRBD1|TRBJ2-6|TRBV2|18
CASTQRGTGPPGANVLTF
TGTGCCAGCACTCAAAGGGGGACAGGGCCCCCTGGGGCCAACGTCCTGACTTTC
>NA|NA|TRBJ1-4|TRBV4-2|15
CASSQSQDYNEKLFF
TGTGCCAGCAGCCAGAGCCAGGATTATAATGAAAAACTGTTTTTT
>NA|TRBD2|TRBJ2-5|TRBV5-1|14
CASSLTSVRETQYF
TGCGCCAGCAGCTTGACTAGCGTACGAGAGACCCAGTACTTC
>few|NA|TRBJ2-5|TRBV5-8|13
CASSLASGGTQYF
TGTGCCAGCAGCTTGGCCTCAGGTGGGACCCAGTACTTC
>NA|TRBD2|TRBJ2-1|TRBV9|16
CASSPPGAGGRNEQFF
TGTGCCAGCAGCCCTCCCGGAGCGGGGGGTCGTAATGAGCAGTTCTTC
>NA|TRBD2|TRBJ2-7|TRBV28|16
CASSKTSGIRAYEQYF
TGTGCCAGCAGTAAAACTAGCGGGATTAGGGCCTACGAGCAGTACTTC
>once|NA|TRBJ2-5|TRBV4-2|15
CASSQDLNSQETQYF
TGTGCCAGCAGCCAAGATCTTAACAGCCAGGAGACCCAGTACTTC
>NA|NA|TRBJ1-1|TRBV6-1|14
CASSSTRGPYEAFF
TGTGCCAGCAGTTCGACGCGGGGGCCATATGAAGCTTTCTTT
>NA|NA|TRBJ2-7|TRBV4-2|15
CASSQEWGRLNEQYF
TGTGCCAGCAGCCAAGAATGGGGGCGCTTGAACGAGCAGTACTTC
>NA|TRBD1|TRBJ1-6|TRBV30|15
CAWSTRGQGNSPLHF
TGTGCCTGGAGTACCCGGGGACAGGGCAATTCACCCCTCCACTTT
>NA|NA|TRBJ2-3|TRBV6-1|14
CASSGNRFTDTQYF
TGTGCCAGCAGTGGCAACAGGTTCACAGATACGCAGTATTTT
>NA|TRBD1|TRBJ1-5|TRBV19|15
CASSFRDRGNQPQHF
TGTGCCAGTAGTTTCCGGGACAGGGGAAATCAGCCCCAGCATTTT
>NA|TRBD2|TRBJ2-7|TRBV6-4|13
CASSAVAGYEQYF
TGTGCCAGCAGTGCGGTAGCGGGGTACGAGCAGTACTTC
>NA|NA|TRBJ1-2|TRBV5-4|13
CASSWQGNEGYTF
TGTGCCAGCAGCTGGCAGGGTAATGAAGGCTACACCTTC
>NA|NA|TRBJ1-2|TRBV27|13
CASSLSGGYGYTF
TGTGCCAGCAGTTTATCAGGGGGCTATGGCTACACCTTC
>NA|TRBD2|TRBJ2-1|TRBV28|16
CASSGRTRPFYNEQFF
TGTGCCAGCAGTGGGAGGACTAGACCATTCTACAATGAGCAGTTCTTC
>NA|NA|TRBJ2-2|TRBV28|17
CASRPQWAHLLAGELFF
TGTGCCAGCAGACCCCAGTGGGCGCATCTCTTGGCCGGGGAGCTGTTTTTT
>NA|TRBD2|TRBJ2-1|TRBV10-1|18
CASTSRGPSGRKINEQFF
TGCGCCAGCACCTCGCGCGGGCCTAGCGGGAGGAAGATAAATGAGCAGTTCTTC
>NA|NA|TRBJ2-7|TRBV5-1|13
CASSLGSDYEQYF
TGCGCCAGCAGCTTGGGGTCAGACTACGAGCAGTACTTC
>NA|TRBD2|TRBJ2-2|TRBV12-5|16
CASGLKLAGNTGELFF
TGTGCTAGTGGTTTGAAGCTAGCGGGGAACACCGGGGAGCTGTTTTTT
>NA|TRBD2|TRBJ2-7|TRBV28|14
CASFAGGGLYEQYF
TGTGCCAGCTTCGCGGGGGGAGGGCTCTACGAGCAGTACTTC